Each of the 29 T cell receptor beta chains below was sequenced from the same sample in a study of blood T cell repertoires in COVID-19. Here immunoSEQ multiplex PCR was the method, and the copy in TCRdb shows in-frame clones only, minus some. The sample has 46,000 or so clones; roughly nine tenths are singletons. Specimen: peripheral blood. The receptor set was obtained from a man aged 65-85 years with active COVID-19.

The chain uses TRBV3-1 (or the pseudogene TRBV3-2) and TRBJ1-2; TRBD1 agrees at 12 bases. CDR1 and CDR2 (germline): LGHDT, YNNKEL (reference sequence). The ends lost 0 bases at V and 6 bases at J; junction bases unmatched: 8. The CDR3 is 17 residues long. The CDR3: CASSQETWDRGPHGYTF. Here the CDR3 DNA reads TGTGCCAGCAGCCAAGAAACGTGGGACAGGGGGCCCCATGGCTACACCTTC.

V and J are TRBV7-2 and TRBJ2-5; possible D gene TRBD2, 5 bases. CDR3 size: 15 residues. Trimming cost V 6 bases and J 5 bases, with 19 bases left between them. CDR1 and CDR2 (germline): SGHTA, FQGNSA. CDR3: CASSYSIGIMETQYF. The CDR3 coding sequence is TGTGCCAGCAGTTACTCCATCGGGATTATGGAGACCCAGTACTTC. Looking up the rest from reference TRBV7-2 and TRBJ2-5 gives the full variable domain: GAGVSQSPSNKVTEKGKDVELRCDPISGHTALYWYRQSLGQGLEFLIYFQGNSAPDKSGLPSDRFSAERTGGSVSTLTIQRTQQEDSAVYLCASSYSIGIMETQYFGPGTRLLVL.

V gene TRBV7-2 combines with J gene TRBJ2-2, with TRBD2 matching over 14 bases. Germline lookup yields CDR1 SGHTA and CDR2 FQGNSA. J gave up 7 bases and V 5 bases, and 9 bases lay outside the gene matches. The CDR3 runs 17 residues. The CDR3 nucleotides read TGTGCCAGCAGCCCTATCGGACTAGCGGGAGGTCTCGGGGAGCTGTTTTTT. Translated: CASSPIGLAGGLGELFF.

The V call is TRBV19, the J call TRBJ2-3; possibly TRBD2 for D (6 bases). This CDR3 is built from 15 residues. Germline CDR1 LNHDA, CDR2 SQIVND (reference sequence). V gave up 3 bases and J gave up 0 bases, with 10 bases separating them. The CDR3 reads CASSIGGWSTDTQYF. The CDR3 region has the DNA TGTGCCAGTAGTATCGGGGGTTGGAGCACAGATACGCAGTATTTT.

V is TRBV28 and J is TRBJ1-5; 7 positions agree with TRBD1. This CDR3 region has 15 residues. Germline CDR1 is MDHEN and CDR2 is SYDVKM. V shed 6 bases, J shed 4 bases, and the junction held 9 bases outside the gene matches. The CDR3 bases are TGTGCCAGCAGCGATACGGACAGGCTTAATCAGCCCCAGCATTTT. It yields the protein CASSDTDRLNQPQHF. Complete variable domain (other parts from reference TRBV28 and TRBJ1-5): DVKVTQSSRYLVKRTGEKVFLECVQDMDHENMFWYRQDPGLGLRLIYFSYDVKMKEKGDIPEGYSVSREKKERFSLILESASTNQTSMYLCASSDTDRLNQPQHFGDGTRLSIL.

The CDR3 nucleotides are TGTGCCAGCAGGCCGGGACAGGGGAGCTACGAGCAGTACTTC. This encodes CASRPGQGSYEQYF. The chain uses TRBV10-3 and TRBJ2-7, with TRBD1 identical over 10 bases. Germline values: CDR1 ENHRY, CDR2 SYGVKD. There are 14 residues in the CDR3. V was pared by 10 bases and J by 3 bases, with 9 bases of the junction left unmatched.

The chain couples TRBV28 to TRBJ2-3, with TRBD1 matching over 10 bases. Germline-derived CDR1 and CDR2 are MDHEN and SYDVKM. J gave up 6 bases and V 2 bases, and 8 bases lay outside the gene matches. The CDR3 covers 16 residues. The CDR3 here is CASSLRMGQGLDTQYF. The CDR3 DNA reads as TGTGCCAGCAGTTTACGGATGGGACAGGGGTTGGATACGCAGTATTTT. Supplemented by reference TRBV28 and TRBJ2-3, the full variable domain reads DVKVTQSSRYLVKRTGEKVFLECVQDMDHENMFWYRQDPGLGLRLIYFSYDVKMKEKGDIPEGYSVSREKKERFSLILESASTNQTSMYLCASSLRMGQGLDTQYFGPGTRLTVL.

The chain employs TRBV9 and TRBJ2-7; 9 bases match TRBD1. The CDR3 runs 16 residues. The germline V gene encodes CDR1 SGDLS and CDR2 YYNGEE. The J segment lost 2 bases and the V segment lost 3 bases, leaving 9 bases of the junction unmatched. The DNA for the CDR3 is TGTGCCAGCAGCGCCAACGCCTGGACAGGGGCCTACGAGCAGTACTTC. Translated: CASSANAWTGAYEQYF.

This sequence joins TRBV28 and TRBJ1-2; D not resolved. The CDR3 has 12 residues. Germline V gene sequence: CDR1 MDHEN, CDR2 SYDVKM. Deletions cut 3 bases from V and 1 base from J, with 3 bases between. CDR3 DNA: TGTGCCAGCAGTTTTCTTAACTATGGCTACACCTTC. This sequence encodes CASSFLNYGYTF.

The rearrangement links TRBV28 to TRBJ1-2, with 7 bases identical to TRBD1. The germline gives CDR1 MDHEN, CDR2 SYDVKM. The ends lost 5 bases at V and 5 bases at J; junction bases unmatched: 11. CDR3 length equals 15 residues. The CDR3 loop reads CASSRGRMGDYGYTF. The CDR3 DNA is TGTGCCAGCAGTAGGGGGCGAATGGGGGATTATGGCTACACCTTC.

This clone has a single count. The rearrangement links TRBV7-8 to TRBJ2-7, with 11 bases identical to TRBD2. The CDR3 runs 14 residues. CDR1 SGHVS and CDR2 FQNEAQ come from the germline V gene. The trim removed 6 bases at V and 0 bases at J, leaving 1 base unmatched. The CDR3 spells CASRTSGNSYEQYF. The CDR3 nucleotides read TGTGCCAGCAGGACTAGCGGGAACTCCTACGAGCAGTACTTC. The entire variable domain, with the rest obtained from reference TRBV7-8 and TRBJ2-7, is as follows: GAGVSQSPRYKVAKRGQDVALRCDPISGHVSLFWYQQALGQGPEFLTYFQNEAQLDKSGLPSDRFFAERPEGSVSTLKIQRTQQEDSAVYLCASRTSGNSYEQYFGPGTRLTVT.

The chain joins TRBV3-1 (or the pseudogene TRBV3-2) to TRBJ2-7; D is uncertain. Between the trimmed V and J ends, which lost 2 bases and 3 bases, there was a span of 5 bases. In germline, CDR1 is LGHDT, CDR2 YNNKEL (reference sequence). The CDR3 spans 12 residues. In DNA form, the CDR3 reads TGTGCCAGCAGCCAATCCAGCTACGAGCAGTACTTC. It encodes CASSQSSYEQYF.

The gene calls are TRBV7-2 and TRBJ1-1; 7 bases map to TRBD1. From germline, CDR1 is SGHTA and CDR2 FQGNSA. The ends lost 6 bases at V and 3 bases at J; junction bases unmatched: 10. This CDR3 has 15 residues. CDR3 amino acids: CASRERATGYTEAFF. In DNA form, the CDR3 reads TGTGCCAGCAGGGAAAGGGCGACAGGGTACACTGAAGCTTTCTTT.

Notes on this clone: This sample also contains other DNA sequences that code for the same CDR3. The rearrangement uses TRBV6-6 and TRBJ2-6; no reliable D call. The CDR3 is made up of 15 amino acids. Per germline, CDR1 MNHNY and CDR2 SVGAGI (reference sequence). Trimming removed 2 bases at V and 1 base at J, with 6 bases between. CDR3 sequence reads: CASSYGGSGANVLTF. The CDR3 DNA reads TGTGCCAGCAGTTACGGCGGTTCTGGGGCCAACGTCCTGACTTTC.

The gene calls are TRBV11-2 and TRBJ2-3; 7 positions match TRBD2. Germline CDR1 reads SGHAT; CDR2 reads FQNNGV. The CDR3 is 15 residues long. The trim removed 2 bases at V and 4 bases at J, leaving 6 bases unmatched. CDR3 loop: CASSLNQRGPDTQYF. In DNA form, the CDR3 reads TGTGCCAGCAGCTTAAACCAGCGGGGCCCAGATACGCAGTATTTT.

The chain couples TRBV3-1 (or the pseudogene TRBV3-2) to TRBJ2-7; D might be TRBD2 (6 bases). The germline V and J ends were trimmed by 1 base and 2 bases, with 12 bases remaining between them. Per germline, CDR1 LGHDT and CDR2 YNNKEL (reference sequence). This CDR3 is 15 amino acids long. The CDR3 nucleotides are TGTGCCAGCAGCCAAGGGACTACCTCCACCTACGAGCAGTACTTC. It specifies CASSQGTTSTYEQYF.

V usage is TRBV27 and J usage is TRBJ1-1; TRBD1 might be the D (5 bases). V was cut by 0 bases and J by 5 bases, with 16 bases left in between. The CDR3 has 16 residues. Per the germline V gene, CDR1 is MNHEY and CDR2 is SMNVEV (reference sequence). The CDR3 protein is CASSLSWGRGGTEAFF. CDR3 nucleotides: TGTGCCAGCAGTTTATCATGGGGTAGGGGAGGAACTGAAGCTTTCTTT.

This clone was counted only a few times. The rearrangement links TRBV11-2 to TRBJ1-1; TRBD1 matches at 7 bases. The CDR3 is made up of 14 amino acids. CDR1 SGHAT and CDR2 FQNNGV come from the germline V gene. The V segment lost 3 bases and the J segment 1 base; nucleotides outside the gene matches: 2. The CDR3 protein is CASSFDRANTEAFF. The DNA of the CDR3 is TGTGCCAGCAGCTTCGACAGGGCGAACACTGAAGCTTTCTTT.

The rearrangement uses TRBV4-3 and TRBJ2-3; the D is unclear. The germline CDR1 and CDR2 sequences are LGHNA and YSLEER. The ends were cut back, 3 bases at V and 1 base at J, with 8 bases in the middle. The CDR3 length is 14 residues. The CDR3 DNA reads TGCGCCAGCAGCCACACGGTGGGCACAGATACGCAGTATTTT. Residues: CASSHTVGTDTQYF.

This clone is a singleton in its sample. The chain joins TRBV7-9 to TRBJ2-3; possibly TRBD1 for D (7 bases). Trimming took 6 bases from V and 8 from J, leaving 24 bases between them. The CDR3 covers 16 residues. Germline V gene lookup returns CDR1 SEHNR and CDR2 FQNEAQ (reference sequence). CDR3 loop: CASSYWGTSGGTTQYF. The CDR3 DNA reads as TGTGCCAGCAGTTACTGGGGGACATCAGGGGGGACTACGCAGTATTTT.

This clone was observed once. V gene TRBV5-6 combines with J gene TRBJ2-5; D remains unclear. The ends were cut back, 3 bases at V and 2 bases at J, with 11 bases in the middle. CDR3 length equals 14 residues. Germline CDR1 SGHDT, CDR2 YYEEEE. This CDR3 reads CASSWRQGQETQYF. The CDR3 region has the DNA TGTGCCAGCAGCTGGCGACAAGGACAAGAGACCCAGTACTTC. Combining the CDR3 with reference TRBV5-6 and TRBJ2-5 gives the whole variable domain DAGVTQSPTHLIKTRGQQVTLRCSPKSGHDTVSWYQQALGQGPQFIFQYYEEEERQRGNFPDRFSGHQFPNYSSELNVNALLLGDSALYLCASSWRQGQETQYFGPGTRLLVL.

The chain uses TRBV7-9 and TRBJ2-5, with D perhaps matching TRBD2 (5 bases). V was shortened by 4 bases and J by 2 bases, with 11 bases between the two germline ends. The CDR3 extends over 14 amino acids. Germline V gene sequence: CDR1 SEHNR, CDR2 FQNEAQ (reference sequence). The CDR3 spells CASSSEGVQETQYF. The CDR3 DNA reads TGTGCCAGCAGCTCCGAGGGCGTACAAGAGACCCAGTACTTC.

V and J are TRBV2 and TRBJ2-2, with D unclear. V was trimmed by 7 bases and J by 7 bases, leaving 7 bases between them. Germline values: CDR1 SNHLY, CDR2 FYNNEI. CDR3 length equals 11 residues. The chain's CDR3 is CASTTRGELFF. The CDR3 DNA reads as TGTGCCAGCACCACTCGCGGGGAGCTGTTTTTT.

The rearrangement joins TRBV28 to TRBJ1-4; D unclear. V was trimmed by 3 bases and J by 8 bases, leaving 7 bases between them. Germline V gene sequence: CDR1 MDHEN, CDR2 SYDVKM. The CDR3 extends over 12 amino acids. Here the CDR3 reads CASSFLGEKLFF. The CDR3 DNA sequence: TGTGCCAGCAGTTTCCTCGGGGAAAAACTGTTTTTT.

The CDR3 loop is CASSQDGAGATPVTF. Here the CDR3 DNA reads TGCGCCAGCAGCCAAGATGGGGCAGGGGCCACGCCGGTCACCTTC. This rearrangement joins TRBV4-3 to TRBJ1-2; possible D gene TRBD1, 6 bases. Germline loops: CDR1 LGHNA, CDR2 YSLEER. Trimming pared 0 bases from V and 13 bases from J, leaving 21 bases between. CDR3 length: 15 amino acids.

The chain uses TRBV7-2 and TRBJ1-2; possibly TRBD1 for D (5 bases). Germline V gives CDR1 SGHTA, CDR2 FQGNSA. The CDR3 spans 14 residues. Trimming stripped 2 bases from V and 5 bases from J, with 12 bases between. The CDR3 DNA reads as TGTGCCAGCAGCTTACCCCCGCGACAGTATGGCTACACCTTC. It specifies CASSLPPRQYGYTF.

The chain employs TRBV19 and TRBJ1-5; D is unresolved. Germline V lookup: CDR1 LNHDA, CDR2 SQIVND (reference sequence). The CDR3 is made up of 14 amino acids. V dropped 6 bases and J dropped 7 bases, with 16 bases sitting between them. The CDR3: CASSPAQEYQPQHF. The CDR3 nucleotides are TGTGCCAGTAGCCCCGCCCAGGAATACCAGCCCCAGCATTTT.

This chain links TRBV7-6 with TRBJ2-5; TRBD2 matches 8 bases. Germline CDR1 SGHVS, CDR2 FNYEAQ. This CDR3 contains 14 residues. With V trimmed by 5 bases and J by 4 bases, 6 bases remained unmatched. CDR3 residues: CASSKNRGGETQYF. For the CDR3, the DNA is TGTGCCAGCAGCAAAAATCGGGGGGGAGAGACCCAGTACTTC.

CDR3 residues: CASSLTTGQFF. The CDR3 DNA sequence: TGTGCCAGCAGCTTGACTACGGGGCAGTTCTTC. The chain joins TRBV5-8 to TRBJ2-1, with D hard to call. V lost 1 base to trimming and J lost 12 bases, with 8 bases between them. Germline values: CDR1 SGHTS, CDR2 YDEGEE. The CDR3 is 11 residues long.